A selection of T cell receptor beta chains follows, all from one sample in a study of blood T cell repertoires in COVID-19. The repertoire was sequenced with immunoSEQ multiplex PCR; TCRdb's copy has only in-frame clones and lacks some. The table records 280,000 or so clones, about 85% of them present only once. Material: PBMCs or T cells enriched from blood (not recorded which). The receptors here all came from a woman in her fifties or sixties who had recovered from COVID-19. Both conserved end residues are part of each CDR3. The D gene is left open where the match is weak. The size field is filled for only some rows; it gives once, few, many or a size class.

size	D	V	J	DNA	CDR3
-	-	TRBV6-5	TRBJ1-2	TGTGCCAGCAGCGAGGGGCGGGGGCCCGGATTGGGCTACACCTTC	CASSEGRGPGLGYTF
-	-	TRBV10-1	TRBJ2-1	TGCGCCAGCAGTGACTCGCGGTTTAGGGGTAATGAGCAGTTCTTC	CASSDSRFRGNEQFF
-	-	TRBV5-1	TRBJ2-2	TGCGCCAGCAGACCAGGGCAGGCGCACACCGGGGAGCTGTTTTTT	CASRPGQAHTGELFF
-	-	TRBV11-2	TRBJ1-2	TGTGCCAGCAGCTTAGGAGGTCTAAACTATGGCTACACCTTC	CASSLGGLNYGYTF
-	TRBD2	TRBV7-9	TRBJ2-1	TGTGCCAGCAGCTTAGCTACTAGCGGGACCTACAATGAGCAGTTCTTC	CASSLATSGTYNEQFF
-	-	TRBV7-7	TRBJ2-5	TGTGCCAGCAGCTTATCTGGGGGCGCGGAGACCCAGTACTTC	CASSLSGGAETQYF
-	TRBD1	TRBV5-1	TRBJ2-2	TGCGCCAGCAGCGGGACTGACAGGGGATGGACCGGGGAGCTGTTTTTT	CASSGTDRGWTGELFF
-	-	TRBV15	TRBJ1-5	TGTGCCACCAGCGGACAGAGATATCAGCCCCAGCATTTT	CATSGQRYQPQHF
-	-	TRBV3-1/TRBV3-2	TRBJ1-2	TGTGCCAGCAGCCAATTTTATACCCGAGGGGGGGCGGACTATGGCTACACCTTC	CASSQFYTRGGADYGYTF
-	TRBD1	TRBV4-2	TRBJ1-2	TGTGCCAGCAGCCAAGACGGACAGGACTATGGCTACACCTTC	CASSQDGQDYGYTF
-	TRBD1	TRBV4-1	TRBJ2-7	TGCGCCAGCAGCATGACAGGGGGCTCCTACGAGCAGTACTTC	CASSMTGGSYEQYF
-	TRBD1	TRBV28	TRBJ1-4	TGTGCCAGCAGTTTCCCCTCCGGGACAGGGAACGAAAAACTGTTTTTT	CASSFPSGTGNEKLFF
-	TRBD1	TRBV28	TRBJ2-7	TGTGCCAGCAGTTCCCCGACAGGGAGCTCCTACGAGCAGTACTTC	CASSSPTGSSYEQYF
-	-	TRBV11-3	TRBJ1-1	TGTGCCAGCAGCATAACACAGAACACTGAAGCTTTCTTT	CASSITQNTEAFF
-	TRBD1	TRBV6-5	TRBJ2-7	TGTGCCAGCAGTTACTCGACAGGGGCTTACGAGCAGTACTTC	CASSYSTGAYEQYF
-	TRBD2	TRBV15	TRBJ2-7	TGTGCCACCAGCAGAGCCCCACTAGCGGGAGATCGCGAGCAGTACTTC	CATSRAPLAGDREQYF
-	-	TRBV3-1/TRBV3-2	TRBJ1-6	TGTGCCAGCAGCCAAGATTCGGACAGAGCACCCCTCCACTTT	CASSQDSDRAPLHF
once	TRBD2	TRBV27	TRBJ2-1	TGTGCCAGCAGTTTAGGGAGGGGCGGGGGGCTTGAGCAGTTCTTC	CASSLGRGGGLEQFF
-	TRBD2	TRBV5-1	TRBJ2-7	TGCGCCAGCAGGAGTCGGGAGGGTACCTACGAGCAGTACTTC	CASRSREGTYEQYF
-	TRBD1	TRBV30	TRBJ1-5	TGTGCCTGGAGCGGACAGGGGTATCAGCCCCAGCATTTT	CAWSGQGYQPQHF
-	-	TRBV3-1/TRBV3-2	TRBJ1-6	TGTGCCAGCAGCCAGGTAGGGGGAAATTCACCCCTCCACTTT	CASSQVGGNSPLHF
few	-	TRBV18	TRBJ2-3	TGTGCCAGCTCACGCGGGGTTGGGTCAGATACGCAGTATTTT	CASSRGVGSDTQYF
-	TRBD2	TRBV5-5	TRBJ2-2	TGTGCCAGCAAGGAGCGGGGGGCCACCGGGGAGCTGTTTTTT	CASKERGATGELFF
once	-	TRBV30	TRBJ2-7	TGTGCCTGGAGTGGCACCGACACCGACTACGAGCAGTACTTC	CAWSGTDTDYEQYF
-	-	TRBV18	TRBJ1-1	TGTGCCAGCTCACCCACGGACAGAAAATACACACCTCACTTT	CASSPTDRKYTPHF
once	-	TRBV19	TRBJ2-2	TGTGCCAGTAGTCCCGCCCAGGGGGGCTCCGGGGAGCTGTTTTTT	CASSPAQGGSGELFF
-	-	TRBV5-1	TRBJ1-4	TGCGCCAGCAGGCAGGCAACTAATGAAAAACTGTTTTTT	CASRQATNEKLFF
-	-	TRBV10-2	TRBJ2-3	TGCGCCAGCAGCTCTACAGGGGGGGTGATGGATACGCAGTATTTT	CASSSTGGVMDTQYF
-	TRBD1	TRBV7-2	TRBJ1-1	TGTGCCAGCAGCTTAGTAGGGACAGGGGGCGTCTACACTGAAGCTTTCTTT	CASSLVGTGGVYTEAFF
-	-	TRBV7-3	TRBJ2-5	TGTGCCAGCAGCTTCTCCCGCGGGGAGACCCAGTACTTC	CASSFSRGETQYF
-	-	TRBV6-5	TRBJ2-2	TGTGCCAGCAGTTACTCCTCGGCAGCGAGAGGGGAGCTGTTTTTT	CASSYSSAARGELFF
once	TRBD2	TRBV5-5	TRBJ2-1	TGTGCCAGCAGCCCTGAAATTGATAGCGGGTTCTCCTACAATGAGCAGTTCTTC	CASSPEIDSGFSYNEQFF
-	TRBD1	TRBV13	TRBJ2-3	TGTGCCAGCAGCTTAGGGACAGGGCGTGCAGATACGCAGTATTTT	CASSLGTGRADTQYF
few	-	TRBV7-3	TRBJ2-5	TGTGCCAGCAGCTTAGGGGGCAGGGAGGGAGAGACCCAGTACTTC	CASSLGGREGETQYF
-	-	TRBV19	TRBJ1-2	TGTGCCAGTAGTACTGGACCCACAGGGCGTGGCTACACCTTC	CASSTGPTGRGYTF
-	TRBD1	TRBV19	TRBJ1-6	TGTGCCAGTAGGAGGGGGCGTGGGGGAGATTCACCCCTCCACTTT	CASRRGRGGDSPLHF
-	-	TRBV5-4	TRBJ2-7	TGTGCCAGCAGCTTACGGGGGGCCGAAGGGCAGTACTTC	CASSLRGAEGQYF
once	TRBD1	TRBV30	TRBJ1-2	TGTGCCTGGAGTCATCGGACAGGGGGCAGGGACTATGGCTACACCTTC	CAWSHRTGGRDYGYTF
-	TRBD1	TRBV5-1	TRBJ1-2	TGCGCCAGCAGCTTGGGACAGGGAGCCTTGCACTATGGCTACACCTTC	CASSLGQGALHYGYTF
many	TRBD1	TRBV30	TRBJ1-6	TGTGCCTGGAGTCGGACAGGGAGTTCACCCCTCCACTTT	CAWSRTGSSPLHF
-	-	TRBV5-1	TRBJ1-5	TGCGCCAGCAGCACTGGGACTGCCAATCAGCCCCAGCATTTT	CASSTGTANQPQHF
once	TRBD1	TRBV30	TRBJ1-5	TGTGCCTGGAGCGGGGACAGGGGTAATCAGCCCCAGCATTTT	CAWSGDRGNQPQHF